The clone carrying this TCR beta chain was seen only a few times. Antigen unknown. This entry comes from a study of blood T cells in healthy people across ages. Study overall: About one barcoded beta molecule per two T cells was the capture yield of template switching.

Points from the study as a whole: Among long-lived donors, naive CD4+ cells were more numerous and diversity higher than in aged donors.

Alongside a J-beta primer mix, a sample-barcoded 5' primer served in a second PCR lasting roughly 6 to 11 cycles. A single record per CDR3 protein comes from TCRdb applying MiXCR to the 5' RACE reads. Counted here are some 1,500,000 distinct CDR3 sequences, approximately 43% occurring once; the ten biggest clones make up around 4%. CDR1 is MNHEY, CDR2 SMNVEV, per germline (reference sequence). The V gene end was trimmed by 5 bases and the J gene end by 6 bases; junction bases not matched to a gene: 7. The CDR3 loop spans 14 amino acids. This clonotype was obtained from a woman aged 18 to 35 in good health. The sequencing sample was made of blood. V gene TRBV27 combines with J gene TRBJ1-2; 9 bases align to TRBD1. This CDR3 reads CASSPGTGLNGYTF. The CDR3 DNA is TGTGCCAGCAGTCCTGGGACAGGGCTAAATGGCTACACCTTC.